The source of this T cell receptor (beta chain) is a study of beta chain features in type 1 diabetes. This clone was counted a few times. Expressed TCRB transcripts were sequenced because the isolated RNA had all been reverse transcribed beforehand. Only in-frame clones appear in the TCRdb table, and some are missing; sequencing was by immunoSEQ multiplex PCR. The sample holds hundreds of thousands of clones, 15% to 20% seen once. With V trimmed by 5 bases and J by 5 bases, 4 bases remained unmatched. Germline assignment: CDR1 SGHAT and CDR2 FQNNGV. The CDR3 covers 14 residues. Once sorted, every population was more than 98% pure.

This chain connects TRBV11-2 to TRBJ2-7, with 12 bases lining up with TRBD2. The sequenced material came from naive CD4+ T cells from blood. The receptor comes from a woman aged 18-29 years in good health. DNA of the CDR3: TGTGCCAGCAGCCAAGGGACTAGCGGGCACGAGCAGTACTTC. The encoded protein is CASSQGTSGHEQYF.